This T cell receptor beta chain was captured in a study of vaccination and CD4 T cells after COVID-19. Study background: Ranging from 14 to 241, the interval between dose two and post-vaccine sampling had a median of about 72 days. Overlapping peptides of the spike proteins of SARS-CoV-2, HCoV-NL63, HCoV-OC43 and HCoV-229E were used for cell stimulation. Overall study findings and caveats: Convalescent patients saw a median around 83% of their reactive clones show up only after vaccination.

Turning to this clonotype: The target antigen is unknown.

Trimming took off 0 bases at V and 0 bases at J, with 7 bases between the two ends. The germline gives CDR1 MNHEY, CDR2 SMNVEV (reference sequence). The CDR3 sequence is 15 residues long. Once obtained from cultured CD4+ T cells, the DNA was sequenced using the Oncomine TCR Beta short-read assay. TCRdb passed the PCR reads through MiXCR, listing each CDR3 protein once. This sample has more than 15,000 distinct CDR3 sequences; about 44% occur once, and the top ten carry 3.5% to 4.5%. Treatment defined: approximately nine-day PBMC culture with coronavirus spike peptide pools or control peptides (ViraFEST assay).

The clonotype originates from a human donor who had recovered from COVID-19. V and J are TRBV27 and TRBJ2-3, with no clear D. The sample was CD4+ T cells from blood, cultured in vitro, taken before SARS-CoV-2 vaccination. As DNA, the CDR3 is TGTGCCAGCAGTTTATCAAGCAGTAGCACAGATACGCAGTATTTT. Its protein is CASSLSSSSTDTQYF.